This T cell receptor beta chain emerged from a study of Ad26.COV2.S vaccination and SARS-CoV-2 variants. Looking at the study overall: Intramuscularly, Ad26.COV2.S was given either once or twice, 56 days apart.

As to treatment: some 20 received Ad26.COV2.S at low or high dose, single or two shots; five or six received placebo; per-sample allocation not given. Sample collection was performed on day 63 after the first vaccine or placebo injection. An adult donor aged 18-55 years was enrolled in Boston. Using immunoSEQ multiplex PCR, the repertoire was profiled, and TCRdb retains in-frame clones only, with some absent. Among 380,000 or so clones, roughly nine tenths were seen once, and the ten largest hold 6.4%. Trimming cost V 0 bases and J 12 bases, with 11 bases left between them. The V gene's germline CDR1 is SEHNR and CDR2 FQNEAQ (reference sequence). This CDR3 spans 13 amino acids.

This TCR came from a person between 18 and 65 years old who received the Ad26.COV2.S COVID-19 vaccine or a placebo. The V gene is TRBV7-9, the J gene TRBJ1-4; D not resolved. The sequenced sample was peripheral blood, obtained in a trial of Ad26.COV2.S vaccine versus placebo. In nucleotides, the CDR3 is TGTGCCAGCAGCTTAGCCTCGGGCCGGGAACTGTTTTTT. Its translation: CASSLASGRELFF.